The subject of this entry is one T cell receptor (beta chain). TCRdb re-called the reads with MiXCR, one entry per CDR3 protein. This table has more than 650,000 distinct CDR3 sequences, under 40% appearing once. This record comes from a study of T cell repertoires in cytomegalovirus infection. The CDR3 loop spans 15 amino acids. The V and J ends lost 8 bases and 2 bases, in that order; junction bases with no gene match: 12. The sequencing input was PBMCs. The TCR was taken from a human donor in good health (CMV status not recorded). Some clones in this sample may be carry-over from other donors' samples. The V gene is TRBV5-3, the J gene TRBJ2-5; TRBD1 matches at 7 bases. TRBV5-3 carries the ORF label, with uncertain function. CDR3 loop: CASSPYRGGQETQYF. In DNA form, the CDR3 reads TGTGCCAGCAGCCCATACAGGGGTGGACAAGAGACCCAGTACTTC.